Shown below are 7 T cell receptor beta chains from a single sample sequenced in a study of blood T cell repertoires in COVID-19. Using immunoSEQ multiplex PCR, the repertoire was profiled, and TCRdb retains in-frame clones only, with some absent. Counted here are 240,000 or so clones, 82% occurring once; the ten biggest clones make up around 11%. Sequenced: peripheral blood. The source of these receptors is a woman between 55 and 75 years old with active or convalescent COVID-19.

This chain's CDR3 is CASSRQYQPQHF. For the CDR3, the DNA is TGTGCCAGCAGTCGACAGTACCAGCCCCAGCATTTT. The chain uses TRBV12-3 or TRBV12-4 and TRBJ1-5; D might be TRBD1 (5 bases). This CDR3 comprises 12 residues. Trimming removed 5 bases at V and 7 bases at J, with 9 bases between.

This clone has a single count. The V gene is TRBV4-3, the J gene TRBJ1-6; D ambiguous. V was pared by 0 bases and J by 6 bases, with 15 bases between. The length of the CDR3 is 17 residues. CDR1 and CDR2 (germline): LGHNA, YSLEER. The CDR3 spells CASSQDFSGSPNSPLHF. DNA for the CDR3: TGCGCCAGCAGCCAAGATTTTTCAGGAAGTCCTAATTCACCCCTCCACTTT.

The V call is TRBV13, the J call TRBJ2-1, with 9 bases matching TRBD2. Germline CDR1 and CDR2: PRHDT and FYEKMQ (reference sequence). The length of the CDR3 is 16 residues. The trim removed 4 bases at V and 4 bases at J, leaving 8 bases unmatched. The CDR3 sequence is CASSYPPGLAYNEQFF. In nucleotides, the CDR3 is TGTGCCAGCAGCTACCCCCCGGGACTAGCTTACAATGAGCAGTTCTTC.

The chain employs TRBV12-3 or TRBV12-4 and TRBJ1-2, with 7 positions matching TRBD1. Germline trimming cut 7 bases from V and 0 bases from J; bases unmatched to any gene: 2. The CDR3 loop spans 13 amino acids. CDR3 in amino acids: CASNQGANYGYTF. DNA for the CDR3: TGTGCCAGCAACCAGGGGGCTAACTATGGCTACACCTTC.

This clone was detected once. The chain joins TRBV10-3 to TRBJ2-5; 10 bases match TRBD2. CDR3 length: 16 amino acids. V lost 0 bases and J lost 3; bases outside the gene matches: 4. Per the germline V gene, CDR1 is ENHRY and CDR2 is SYGVKD. Here the CDR3 reads CAISESAGLAEETQYF. The CDR3 coding sequence is TGTGCCATCAGTGAGTCTGCAGGACTAGCGGAAGAGACCCAGTACTTC.

The chain combines TRBV6-5 with TRBJ1-2; 10 bases match TRBD1. Losses at the gene ends were 6 bases for V and 4 bases for J; bases not matched to a gene: 2. Germline CDR1 is MNHEY and CDR2 is SVGAGI. The length of the CDR3 is 13 residues. The CDR3 region is CASSRDRGYGYTF. The CDR3 nucleotides read TGTGCCAGCAGCAGGGACAGGGGCTATGGCTACACCTTC.

The chain carries TRBV5-1 and TRBJ2-7, with TRBD1 matching 10 bases. CDR3 size: 16 residues. Germline V CDR1 and CDR2: SGHRS, YFSETQ. Trimming at V came to 0 bases and at J to 3 bases, leaving 6 bases not matched to a gene. The chain's CDR3 is CASSLGPGTGDYEQYF. For the CDR3, the DNA is TGCGCCAGCAGCTTGGGACCCGGGACAGGGGACTACGAGCAGTACTTC. Drawing the rest from reference TRBV5-1 and TRBJ2-7, the complete variable domain is KAGVTQTPRYLIKTRGQQVTLSCSPISGHRSVSWYQQTPGQGLQFLFEYFSETQRNKGNFPGRFSGRQFSNSRSEMNVSTLELGDSALYLCASSLGPGTGDYEQYFGPGTRLTVT.